Presented here are 18 T cell receptor beta chains from one specimen sequenced in a study of control samples from healthy donors and cancer patients. Sequencing was performed with immunoSEQ multiplex PCR; in TCRdb, only in-frame clones are kept and a portion is missing. The data hold 95,000 to 130,000 clones, with approximately 92% observed a single time. Sequenced sample: PBMCs. These receptors came from a woman between 45 and 60 years old with colorectal cancer.

CDR3 amino acids: CASSLALGPQHF. The CDR3 DNA sequence: TGTGCCAGCAGCTTAGCGCTGGGGCCCCAGCATTTT. The V and J genes are TRBV7-8 and TRBJ1-5; unclear D gene. Trimming took 0 bases from V and 9 from J, leaving 6 bases between them. Germline V gene data show CDR1 as SGHVS and CDR2 as FQNEAQ. CDR3 length: 12 amino acids. Filled out from reference TRBV7-8 and TRBJ1-5, the complete variable domain reads GAGVSQSPRYKVAKRGQDVALRCDPISGHVSLFWYQQALGQGPEFLTYFQNEAQLDKSGLPSDRFFAERPEGSVSTLKIQRTQQEDSAVYLCASSLALGPQHFGDGTRLSIL.

The chain couples TRBV12-3 or TRBV12-4 to TRBJ2-1; D remains ambiguous. The V end lost 6 bases, the J end lost 8 bases, and 8 bases lay between the germline ends. The CDR3 totals 11 residues. CDR3 DNA sequence: TGTGCCAGCAGCATATGGTATGAGCAGTTCTTC. Translation gives CASSIWYEQFF.

The rearrangement joins TRBV19 to TRBJ2-7, with D perhaps given as TRBD1 or TRBD2 (5 bases each). Germline V gene lookup returns CDR1 LNHDA and CDR2 SQIVND (reference sequence). The CDR3 totals 12 residues. With 5 bases removed from V and 5 bases from J, the gap between germline ends came to 10 bases. The CDR3 protein is CASSSQGDEQYF. The DNA for the CDR3 is TGTGCCAGTAGTTCTCAGGGAGACGAGCAGTACTTC.

The sample holds a few counts of this clone. This chain links TRBV15 with TRBJ2-1; 9 nucleotides align to TRBD2. This CDR3 region has 18 residues. J gave up 9 bases and V 3 bases, and 18 bases lay outside the gene matches. Germline-derived CDR1 and CDR2 are LNHNV and YYDKDF (reference sequence). CDR3 nucleotide sequence: TGTGCCACCAGCAGGACCGGGACTAGCAGAACGAAGTGGAGTGAGCAGTTCTTC. Its translation: CATSRTGTSRTKWSEQFF.

The chain recombines TRBV6-6 with TRBJ2-3, with 8 positions matching TRBD2. Germline CDR1 is MNHNY and CDR2 is SVGAGI (reference sequence). The ends lost 5 bases at V and 1 base at J; junction bases unmatched: 8. CDR3 length equals 16 residues. The CDR3 is CASSTAGTRGTDTQYF. The CDR3 coding sequence is TGTGCCAGCAGTACCGCCGGGACTAGGGGCACAGATACGCAGTATTTT.

This clone has more than one count but fewer than ten. This chain links TRBV30 with TRBJ1-3, with 7 bases identical to TRBD1. The CDR3 has 13 amino acids. From germline, CDR1 is GTSNPN and CDR2 SVGIG (reference sequence). V lost 2 bases and J lost 2; bases outside the gene matches: 0. The CDR3 loop reads CAWSTGAGNTIYF. Written as DNA, the CDR3 is TGTGCCTGGAGTACAGGGGCTGGAAACACCATATATTTT.

The chain employs TRBV5-1 and TRBJ2-5; unclear D gene. The CDR3 has 16 residues. Trimming removed 2 bases from V and 2 bases from J, with 16 bases in between. CDR1 is SGHRS, CDR2 YFSETQ, per germline. The CDR3, as DNA: TGCGCCAGCAGCTTTTACCCCGTCGGTGGTCAAGAGACCCAGTACTTC. Its translation is CASSFYPVGGQETQYF.

V usage is TRBV28 and J usage is TRBJ1-1; 8 bases are shared with TRBD1. The CDR3 runs to 14 residues. Germline assignment: CDR1 MDHEN and CDR2 SYDVKM. Unmatched junction bases numbered 5, after V lost 8 bases and J lost 0 bases. DNA of the CDR3: TGTGCCAGCCATAGGGGACAGGTGAACACTGAAGCTTTCTTT. Amino acids: CASHRGQVNTEAFF. The variable domain in full, with the rest retrieved from reference TRBV28 and TRBJ1-1, is DVKVTQSSRYLVKRTGEKVFLECVQDMDHENMFWYRQDPGLGLRLIYFSYDVKMKEKGDIPEGYSVSREKKERFSLILESASTNQTSMYLCASHRGQVNTEAFFGQGTRLTVV.

The chain employs TRBV5-1 and TRBJ1-1; D not certain. The CDR3 is made up of 16 amino acids. V was pared by 0 bases and J by 5 bases, with 17 bases between. The germline V gene has CDR1 SGHRS and CDR2 YFSETQ. In DNA form, the CDR3 reads TGCGCCAGCAGCTTGGGTCTGGCGCTTGAGGTTACTGAAGCTTTCTTT. As protein: CASSLGLALEVTEAFF.

The V and J genes are TRBV6-5 and TRBJ2-4, with D uncertain. The germline V gene has CDR1 MNHEY and CDR2 SVGAGI. V was trimmed by 6 bases and J by 1 base, leaving 13 bases between them. The CDR3 runs to 15 residues. In DNA, the CDR3 is TGTGCCAGCAGCCGAGTTGGGTATGCCAAAAACATTCAGTACTTC. Its protein is CASSRVGYAKNIQYF.

The V gene is TRBV3-1 (or the pseudogene TRBV3-2), the J gene TRBJ1-3; D remains unclear. Looked up from germline, CDR1 is LGHDT and CDR2 is YNNKEL (reference sequence). The CDR3 runs to 16 residues. Between the trimmed V and J ends, which lost 4 bases and 0 bases, there was a span of 13 bases. The CDR3 region is CASSPRLSSSGNTIYF. CDR3 DNA: TGTGCCAGCAGCCCGAGACTCTCCTCCTCTGGAAACACCATATATTTT.

In this sample, this clone turned up once. V gene TRBV5-1 combines with J gene TRBJ1-4; no firm D call. CDR1 is SGHRS and CDR2 is YFSETQ in the germline V gene. CDR3 length: 16 residues. Trimming removed 5 bases at V and 0 bases at J, with 14 bases between. The CDR3 loop reads CASSSSVGATNEKLFF. In DNA form, the CDR3 reads TGCGCCAGCAGTTCGAGCGTCGGGGCAACTAATGAAAAACTGTTTTTT.

The chain couples TRBV10-3 to TRBJ2-7; D perhaps matches TRBD1 (5 bases). This CDR3 has 14 residues. Germline V gives CDR1 ENHRY, CDR2 SYGVKD. The V and J ends lost 4 bases and 5 bases respectively, with 15 bases between them. The CDR3 nucleotides read TGTGCCATCAGTGGGACGAGCAGGGTGCACGAGCAGTACTTC. Its translation is CAISGTSRVHEQYF.

The rearrangement uses TRBV2 and TRBJ1-5; D is undetermined. The CDR3 contains 14 residues. Germline values: CDR1 SNHLY, CDR2 FYNNEI. Trimming cost V 3 bases and J 6 bases, with 12 bases left between them. The CDR3 bases are TGTGCCAGCAGTGAGGTCCAGGTGGCTCAGCCCCAGCATTTT. Its translation: CASSEVQVAQPQHF.

V and J are TRBV28 and TRBJ1-5, with D perhaps TRBD1 (5 bases). Germline CDR1 reads MDHEN; CDR2 reads SYDVKM. The CDR3 covers 13 residues. The ends were cut back, 6 bases at V and 9 bases at J, with 15 bases in the middle. This CDR3 is CASSSGRVRPQHF. DNA of the CDR3: TGTGCCAGCAGCTCAGGGCGAGTGCGGCCCCAGCATTTT. Full variable domain (missing parts from reference TRBV28 and TRBJ1-5): DVKVTQSSRYLVKRTGEKVFLECVQDMDHENMFWYRQDPGLGLRLIYFSYDVKMKEKGDIPEGYSVSREKKERFSLILESASTNQTSMYLCASSSGRVRPQHFGDGTRLSIL.

V is TRBV5-8 and J is TRBJ1-3, with no clear D. Trimming left V 5 bases short and J 0 bases short, with 9 bases between. CDR1 is SGHTS, CDR2 YDEGEE, per germline. This CDR3 spans 14 amino acids. In nucleotides, the CDR3 is TGTGCCAGCAGATCCGGGTCCTCTGGAAACACCATATATTTT. Encoded protein: CASRSGSSGNTIYF. Filled out from reference TRBV5-8 and TRBJ1-3, the complete variable domain reads EAGVTQSPTHLIKTRGQQATLRCSPISGHTSVYWYQQALGLGLQFLLWYDEGEERNRGNFPPRFSGRQFPNYSSELNVNALELEDSALYLCASRSGSSGNTIYFGEGSWLTVV.

The chain uses TRBV6-1 and TRBJ2-1; TRBD1 or TRBD2 may be the D gene (5 bases each). The CDR3 has 14 amino acids. V was clipped by 3 bases and J by 7 bases, with 13 bases between them. CDR1 and CDR2 from the germline V gene are MNHNS and SASEGT. The CDR3 DNA reads TGTGCCAGCAGTGAGCTTGGGGGTCCGAATGAGCAGTTCTTC. It yields the protein CASSELGGPNEQFF.

This clone was picked up one time. CDR3 coding DNA: TGTGCCAGCAGTTTGTACAGGGAGGATGAGCAGTTCTTC. The encoded protein is CASSLYREDEQFF. This chain links TRBV12-3 or TRBV12-4 with TRBJ2-1; D may be TRBD1 or TRBD2 (6 bases each). V was pared by 3 bases and J by 8 bases, with 11 bases between. CDR3 size: 13 residues.